The 26 T cell receptor beta chains below all came from one sample that was sequenced in a study of blood T cell repertoires in COVID-19. The data were produced by immunoSEQ multiplex PCR, yet TCRdb's version contains in-frame clones alone and is incomplete. This sample yields some 230,000 clones, of which roughly 85% are seen a single time; about 0.93% belongs to the top ten. Sequencing input: peripheral blood. Receptors originate from a man between 35 and 55 years old with acute or convalescent COVID-19.

The chain couples TRBV30 to TRBJ2-7; 10 bases match TRBD2. The CDR3 is 14 amino acids. V lost 4 bases to trimming and J lost 1 base; unmatched junction nucleotides: 4. Germline CDR1 is GTSNPN and CDR2 is SVGIG (reference sequence). CDR3: CAWTVAGGSYEQYF. CDR3 DNA: TGTGCCTGGACTGTAGCGGGGGGTTCCTACGAGCAGTACTTC.

This chain links TRBV28 with TRBJ1-2; D perhaps matches TRBD1 (5 bases). The germline CDR1 and CDR2 sequences are MDHEN and SYDVKM. The CDR3 has 12 amino acids. Trimming took 1 base from V and 7 from J, leaving 7 bases between them. CDR3 loop: CASSLYGGGYTF. For the CDR3, the DNA is TGTGCCAGCAGTTTATACGGGGGTGGCTACACCTTC.

The chain employs TRBV7-2 and TRBJ1-6, with 7 bases aligning to TRBD1. The CDR3 runs 16 residues. Germline CDR1 is SGHTA and CDR2 is FQGNSA. V was pared by 4 bases and J by 3 bases, with 6 bases of the junction left unmatched. The DNA of the CDR3 is TGTGCCAGCAGCTCCGGGACAGCAATCTATAATTCACCCCTCCACTTT. It codes for CASSSGTAIYNSPLHF.

The gene calls are TRBV5-1 and TRBJ2-5; perhaps TRBD2 as D (6 bases). This CDR3 is built from 14 residues. V dropped 3 bases and J dropped 2 bases, with 11 bases sitting between them. The V gene's germline CDR1 is SGHRS and CDR2 YFSETQ. CDR3 nucleotides: TGCGCCAGCAGCTCCTGGGGAGGACAAGAGACCCAGTACTTC. It specifies CASSSWGGQETQYF.

This rearrangement joins TRBV2 to TRBJ2-7; 8 bases match TRBD1. From germline, CDR1 is SNHLY and CDR2 FYNNEI. V gave up 6 bases and J gave up 2 bases; unmatched junction bases: 3. This CDR3 spans 13 amino acids. The CDR3 coding sequence is TGTGCCAGCAGACGGGGACAGGCCTACGAGCAGTACTTC. Encoded protein: CASRRGQAYEQYF.

Details on this clone: This could be a read error, since a much larger clone is one nucleotide away. V is TRBV6-4 and J is TRBJ2-1, with 13 bases fitting TRBD2. V was clipped by 2 bases and J by 6 bases; unmatched bases: 1. Germline V lookup: CDR1 MRHNA, CDR2 SNTAGT. CDR3 length: 15 residues. CDR3 sequence (DNA): TGTGCCAGCAGTGACACTAGCGGGGGGGCCAATGAGCAGTTCTTC. Translating it yields CASSDTSGGANEQFF.

This chain links TRBV9 with TRBJ1-1; D unresolved. Germline assignment: CDR1 SGDLS and CDR2 YYNGEE. V was trimmed by 0 bases and J by 7 bases, leaving 7 bases between them. This CDR3 region has 12 residues. In DNA form, the CDR3 reads TGTGCCAGCAGCGTAGATAATAGTGAAGCTTTCTTT. As protein: CASSVDNSEAFF. The variable domain in full, with the rest retrieved from reference TRBV9 and TRBJ1-1, is DSGVTQTPKHLITATGQRVTLRCSPRSGDLSVYWYQQSLDQGLQFLIQYYNGEERAKGNILERFSAQQFPDLHSELNLSSLELGDSALYFCASSVDNSEAFFGQGTRLTVV.

A few counts support this clone. V and J are TRBV2 and TRBJ2-5; 15 bases are a match to TRBD2. CDR1 SNHLY and CDR2 FYNNEI come from the germline V gene. The CDR3 runs to 15 residues. V gave up 8 bases and J gave up 5 bases; unmatched junction bases: 6. The CDR3 here is CASGGLAGGWETQYF. The CDR3 DNA is TGTGCCAGCGGCGGACTAGCGGGGGGGTGGGAGACCCAGTACTTC.

The chain uses TRBV5-4 and TRBJ2-6; D possibly corresponds to TRBD2 (6 bases). The germline V gene encodes CDR1 SGHNT and CDR2 YYREEE (reference sequence). CDR3 length: 16 residues. Trimming shortened V by 0 bases and J by 1 base, and 8 bases separated the two germline ends. CDR3 region: CASSLGGGSGANVLTF. CDR3 bases: TGTGCCAGCAGCTTGGGTGGGGGGTCTGGGGCCAACGTCCTGACTTTC.

The chain combines TRBV11-2 with TRBJ1-2; D gene ambiguous. Germline CDR1 reads SGHAT; CDR2 reads FQNNGV. Trimming left V 7 bases short and J 0 bases short, with 12 bases between. The CDR3 extends over 14 amino acids. CDR3 region: CASTSRGANYGYTF. CDR3 coding DNA: TGTGCCAGCACCAGCCGGGGAGCTAACTATGGCTACACCTTC.

This chain uses TRBV4-1 with TRBJ2-3, with 9 bases matching TRBD2. Looked up from germline, CDR1 is MGHRA and CDR2 is YSYEKL. There are 16 residues in the CDR3. V dropped 6 bases and J dropped 4; count of bases not matched to a gene: 11. As DNA, the CDR3 is TGCGCCAGCAGACCCGTGGGACTAGCAGGTTCAGATACGCAGTATTTT. Amino acid sequence: CASRPVGLAGSDTQYF.

V is TRBV5-1 and J is TRBJ2-5; tentative D call: TRBD2 (7 bases). The length of the CDR3 is 15 residues. The V gene lost 4 bases and the J gene lost 5 bases, with 18 bases spanning the gap. Germline V gives CDR1 SGHRS, CDR2 YFSETQ. The chain's CDR3 is CASSPGGSARETQYF. CDR3 coding DNA: TGCGCCAGCAGCCCGGGGGGCTCAGCGCGCGAGACCCAGTACTTC.

Comment on this clone: A read error may produce the germline difference seen at one junction end. The chain carries TRBV7-7 and TRBJ2-5; 10 bases align to TRBD1. The CDR3 contains 16 residues. Germline V gene sequence: CDR1 SSHAT, CDR2 FNYEAQ (reference sequence). Written as DNA, the CDR3 is TGTGCTAGCAGCTCGGGACAGGGGCTCTACCAAGAGACCCAGTACTTC. It translates to CASSSGQGLYQETQYF.

A note on this clone: In the same sample, other DNA sequences code for this CDR3. For the CDR3, the DNA is TGTGCCAGCAGCTTACAGGGCCTCGACACTGAAGCTTTCTTT. Translating gives CASSLQGLDTEAFF. V usage is TRBV7-9 and J usage is TRBJ1-1; a weak D match, TRBD1 (5 bases). V was clipped by 2 bases and J by 3 bases, with 10 bases between them. This CDR3 is 14 amino acids long. Germline V CDR1 and CDR2: SEHNR, FQNEAQ (reference sequence).

The chain has TRBV6-5 and TRBJ2-2; D is unclear. This CDR3 spans 15 amino acids. Deletions cut 0 bases from V and 4 bases from J, with 9 bases between. CDR1 MNHEY and CDR2 SVGAGI come from the germline V gene. CDR3 sequence: CASSYSIGVTGELFF. The CDR3, as DNA: TGTGCCAGCAGTTACTCAATTGGAGTCACCGGGGAGCTGTTTTTT.

The chain employs TRBV6-2 or TRBV6-3 and TRBJ2-3, with TRBD2 matching over 8 bases. There are 17 residues in the CDR3. Germline CDR1 MNHEY, CDR2 SVGEGT. V was pared by 5 bases and J by 2 bases, with 12 bases of the junction left unmatched. CDR3 sequence: CASSQPPQRGYTDTQYF. DNA of the CDR3: TGTGCCAGCAGTCAACCGCCCCAGCGGGGGTACACAGATACGCAGTATTTT.

This clone has only a few counts. The gene calls are TRBV5-4 and TRBJ1-2; D unresolved. This CDR3 comprises 15 residues. Germline CDR1 is SGHNT and CDR2 is YYREEE (reference sequence). The V end lost 0 bases, the J end lost 4 bases, and 13 bases lay between the germline ends. CDR3 DNA sequence: TGTGCCAGCAGCTTGGTAGAGGAAGCTCCCTATGGCTACACCTTC. It codes for CASSLVEEAPYGYTF.

The V call is TRBV10-3, the J call TRBJ1-5; D ambiguous. V was trimmed by 3 bases and J by 0 bases, leaving 9 bases between them. The CDR3 contains 15 residues. CDR1 and CDR2 from the germline V gene are ENHRY and SYGVKD. CDR3 residues: CAISDQLNSNQPQHF. In DNA form, the CDR3 reads TGTGCCATCAGTGATCAACTGAATAGCAATCAGCCCCAGCATTTT.

The chain employs TRBV6-1 and TRBJ2-5; a possible D gene is TRBD1 (6 bases). The CDR3 is 17 amino acids. Per the germline V gene, CDR1 is MNHNS and CDR2 is SASEGT. Trimming pared 2 bases from V and 2 bases from J, leaving 18 bases between. CDR3 sequence: CASSERGGPGQQETQYF. CDR3 DNA sequence: TGTGCCAGCAGTGAACGGGGCGGCCCCGGACAGCAAGAGACCCAGTACTTC.

In this sample, this clone turned up a few times. The rearrangement links TRBV29-1 to TRBJ2-3; 7 bases are shared with TRBD2. The CDR3 loop spans 13 amino acids. Germline V gene data show CDR1 as SQVTM and CDR2 as ANQGSEA. The ends lost 7 bases at V and 0 bases at J; junction bases unmatched: 4. CDR3 amino acids: CSGAGWSTDTQYF. CDR3 DNA sequence: TGCAGCGGAGCGGGGTGGAGCACAGATACGCAGTATTTT.

This chain links TRBV6-5 with TRBJ2-2; TRBD1 matches at 9 bases. Germline V gives CDR1 MNHEY, CDR2 SVGAGI. CDR3 length equals 15 residues. Trimming removed 6 bases from V and 1 base from J; junction bases left unmatched: 3. The CDR3 protein is CASRTDRGNTGELFF. DNA for the CDR3: TGTGCCAGCAGGACGGACAGGGGGAACACCGGGGAGCTGTTTTTT.

This rearrangement joins TRBV9 to TRBJ2-7; D is unresolved. The CDR3 is 13 amino acids. Germline lookup yields CDR1 SGDLS and CDR2 YYNGEE. Trimming took off 0 bases at V and 0 bases at J, with 4 bases between the two ends. CDR3 region: CASSVDSSYEQYF. DNA of the CDR3: TGTGCCAGCAGCGTAGACTCCTCCTACGAGCAGTACTTC.

This chain links TRBV2 with TRBJ1-1; D is undetermined. Trimming took 3 bases from V and 10 from J, leaving 12 bases between them. From germline, CDR1 is SNHLY and CDR2 FYNNEI. There are 12 residues in the CDR3. The CDR3 spells CASSERAGRAFF. As DNA, the CDR3 is TGTGCCAGCAGTGAGAGGGCGGGGAGAGCTTTCTTT. The full variable domain, with the rest looked up from reference TRBV2 and TRBJ1-1, is EPEVTQTPSHQVTQMGQEVILRCVPISNHLYFYWYRQILGQKVEFLVSFYNNEISEKSEIFDDQFSVERPDGSNFTLKIRSTKLEDSAMYFCASSERAGRAFFGQGTRLTVV.

In DNA form, the CDR3 reads TGTGCCAGCAGCTTAGAAGGCAGACTCCAAGAGACCCAGTACTTC. This encodes CASSLEGRLQETQYF. The chain links TRBV7-2 to TRBJ2-5; no definite D call. Germline V gene sequence: CDR1 SGHTA, CDR2 FQGNSA. V was cut by 1 base and J by 1 base, with 10 bases left in between. The CDR3 is made up of 15 amino acids.

CDR3 sequence reads: CASTPTGGNYGYTF. The DNA for the CDR3 is TGTGCCAGCACCCCCACAGGGGGCAACTATGGCTACACCTTC. V and J are TRBV13 and TRBJ1-2, with TRBD1 matching over 9 bases. Germline CDR1 is PRHDT and CDR2 is FYEKMQ (reference sequence). This CDR3 is 14 amino acids long. The V and J ends lost 7 bases and 2 bases, in that order; junction bases with no gene match: 5.

The chain couples TRBV4-1 to TRBJ2-4; D is perhaps TRBD1 (7 bases). The V and J ends lost 1 base and 2 bases respectively, with 18 bases between them. Per germline, CDR1 MGHRA and CDR2 YSYEKL. This CDR3 spans 18 amino acids. The CDR3 sequence: CASSQAAGQSESKNIQYF. DNA for the CDR3: TGCGCCAGCAGCCAAGCGGCGGGACAGTCGGAATCCAAAAACATTCAGTACTTC.